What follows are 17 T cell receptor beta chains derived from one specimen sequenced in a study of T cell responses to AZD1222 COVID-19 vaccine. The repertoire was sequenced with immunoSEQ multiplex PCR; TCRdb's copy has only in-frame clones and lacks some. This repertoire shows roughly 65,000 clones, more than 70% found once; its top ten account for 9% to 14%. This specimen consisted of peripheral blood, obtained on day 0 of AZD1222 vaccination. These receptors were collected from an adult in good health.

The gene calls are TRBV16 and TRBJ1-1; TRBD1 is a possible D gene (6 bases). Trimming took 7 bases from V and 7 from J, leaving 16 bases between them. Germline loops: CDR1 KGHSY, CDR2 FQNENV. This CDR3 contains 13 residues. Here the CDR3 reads CASTGRQAYEAFF. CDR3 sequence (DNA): TGTGCCAGCACCGGAAGACAGGCCTATGAAGCTTTCTTT.

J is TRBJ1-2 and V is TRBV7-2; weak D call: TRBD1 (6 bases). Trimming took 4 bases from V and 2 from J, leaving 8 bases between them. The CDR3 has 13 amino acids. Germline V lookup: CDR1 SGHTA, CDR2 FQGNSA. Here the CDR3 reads CASSSQGNYGYTF. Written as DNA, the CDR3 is TGTGCCAGCAGCTCACAGGGAAACTATGGCTACACCTTC.

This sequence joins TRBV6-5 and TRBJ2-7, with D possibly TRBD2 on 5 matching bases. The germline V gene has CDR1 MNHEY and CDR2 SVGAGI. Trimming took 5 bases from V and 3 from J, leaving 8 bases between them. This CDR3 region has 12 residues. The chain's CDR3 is CASSTSRYEQYF. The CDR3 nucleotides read TGTGCCAGCAGTACTAGTCGCTACGAGCAGTACTTC.

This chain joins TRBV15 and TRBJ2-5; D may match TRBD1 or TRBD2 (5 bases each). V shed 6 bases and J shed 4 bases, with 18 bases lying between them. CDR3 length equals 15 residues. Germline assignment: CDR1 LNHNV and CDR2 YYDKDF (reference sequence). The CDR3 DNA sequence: TGTGCCACCAGGGAAGGGGACGGGCGGCTAGAGACCCAGTACTTC. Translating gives CATREGDGRLETQYF.

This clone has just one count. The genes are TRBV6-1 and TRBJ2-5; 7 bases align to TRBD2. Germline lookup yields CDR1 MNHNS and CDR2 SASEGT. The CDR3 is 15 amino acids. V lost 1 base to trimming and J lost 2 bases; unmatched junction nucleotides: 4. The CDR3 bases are TGTGCCAGCAGTGAAGTGTTGGGGGGGCAAGAGACCCAGTACTTC. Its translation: CASSEVLGGQETQYF.

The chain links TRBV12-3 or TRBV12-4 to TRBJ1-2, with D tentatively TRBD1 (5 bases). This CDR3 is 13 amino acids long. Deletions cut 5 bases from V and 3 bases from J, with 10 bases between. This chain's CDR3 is CASSGPGHYGYTF. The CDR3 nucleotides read TGTGCCAGCAGTGGTCCGGGACACTATGGCTACACCTTC.

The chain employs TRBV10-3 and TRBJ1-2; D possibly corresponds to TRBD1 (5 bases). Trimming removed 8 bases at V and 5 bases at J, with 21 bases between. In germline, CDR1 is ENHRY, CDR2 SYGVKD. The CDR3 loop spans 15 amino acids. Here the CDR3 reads CAIATGTPNSYGYTF. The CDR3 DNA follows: TGTGCCATCGCTACCGGGACCCCAAACTCATATGGCTACACCTTC.

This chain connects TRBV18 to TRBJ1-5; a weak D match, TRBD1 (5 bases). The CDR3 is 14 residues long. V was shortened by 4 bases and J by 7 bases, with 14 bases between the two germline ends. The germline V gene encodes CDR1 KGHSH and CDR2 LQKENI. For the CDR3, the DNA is TGTGCCAGCTCACAAGGGAGGGGAATCCAGCCCCAGCATTTT. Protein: CASSQGRGIQPQHF.

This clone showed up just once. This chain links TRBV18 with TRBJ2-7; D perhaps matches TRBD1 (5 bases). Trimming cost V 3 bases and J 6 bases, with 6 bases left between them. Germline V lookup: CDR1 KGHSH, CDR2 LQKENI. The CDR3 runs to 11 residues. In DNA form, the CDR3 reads TGTGCCAGCTCACCGGACATCGAGCAGTACTTC. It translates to CASSPDIEQYF.

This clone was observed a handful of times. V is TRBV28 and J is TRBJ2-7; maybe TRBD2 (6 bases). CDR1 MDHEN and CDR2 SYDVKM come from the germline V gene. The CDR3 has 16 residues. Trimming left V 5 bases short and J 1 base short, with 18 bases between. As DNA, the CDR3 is TGTGCCAGCAGTCCCCATAGCGGAGTAATATCCTACGAGCAGTACTTC. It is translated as CASSPHSGVISYEQYF. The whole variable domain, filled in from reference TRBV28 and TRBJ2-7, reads DVKVTQSSRYLVKRTGEKVFLECVQDMDHENMFWYRQDPGLGLRLIYFSYDVKMKEKGDIPEGYSVSREKKERFSLILESASTNQTSMYLCASSPHSGVISYEQYFGPGTRLTVT.

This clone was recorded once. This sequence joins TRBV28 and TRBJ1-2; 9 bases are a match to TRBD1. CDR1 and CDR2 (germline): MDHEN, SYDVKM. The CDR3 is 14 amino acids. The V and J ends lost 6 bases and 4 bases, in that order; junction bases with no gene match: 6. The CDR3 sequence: CASRLQGAGYGYTF. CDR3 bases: TGTGCCAGCAGATTACAGGGGGCGGGCTATGGCTACACCTTC.

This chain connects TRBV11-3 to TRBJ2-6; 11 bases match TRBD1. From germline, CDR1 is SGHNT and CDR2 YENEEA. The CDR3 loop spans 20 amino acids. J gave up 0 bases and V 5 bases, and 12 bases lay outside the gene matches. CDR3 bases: TGTGCCAGCAGCCCATTTCCCGGGACAGGGGGGACCTCTGGGGCCAACGTCCTGACTTTC. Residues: CASSPFPGTGGTSGANVLTF.

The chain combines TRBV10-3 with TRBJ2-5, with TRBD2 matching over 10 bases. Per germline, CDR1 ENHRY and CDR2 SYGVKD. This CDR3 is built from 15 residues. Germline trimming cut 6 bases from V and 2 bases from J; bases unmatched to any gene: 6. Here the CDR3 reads CAIRGTSEKQETQYF. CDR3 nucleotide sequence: TGTGCCATCAGAGGGACTAGCGAAAAGCAAGAGACCCAGTACTTC.

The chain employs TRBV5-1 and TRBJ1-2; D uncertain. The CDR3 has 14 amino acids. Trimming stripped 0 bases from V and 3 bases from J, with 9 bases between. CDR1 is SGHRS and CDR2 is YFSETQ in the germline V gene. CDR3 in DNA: TGCGCCAGCAGCTTGGATTCAGGAGACTATGGCTACACCTTC. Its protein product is CASSLDSGDYGYTF.

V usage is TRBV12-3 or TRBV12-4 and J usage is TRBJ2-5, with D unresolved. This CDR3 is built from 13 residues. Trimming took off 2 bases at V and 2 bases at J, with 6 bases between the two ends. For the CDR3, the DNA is TGTGCCAGCAGTTTACTAGTACAAGAGACCCAGTACTTC. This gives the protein CASSLLVQETQYF.

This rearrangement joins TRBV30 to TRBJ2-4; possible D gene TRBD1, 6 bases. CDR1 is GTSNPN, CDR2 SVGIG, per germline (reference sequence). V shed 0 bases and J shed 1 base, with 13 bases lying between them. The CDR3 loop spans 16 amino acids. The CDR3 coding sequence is TGTGCCTGGAGTGTTTGGGGGCGTGGGGCCAAAAACATTCAGTACTTC. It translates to CAWSVWGRGAKNIQYF.

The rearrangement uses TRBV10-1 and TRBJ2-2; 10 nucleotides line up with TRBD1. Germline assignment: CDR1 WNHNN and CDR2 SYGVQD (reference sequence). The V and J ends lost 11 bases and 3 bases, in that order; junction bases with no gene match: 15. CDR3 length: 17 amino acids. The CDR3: CARWGGRGTGDTGELFF. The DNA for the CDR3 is TGCGCCCGCTGGGGGGGACGGGGGACAGGGGACACCGGGGAGCTGTTTTTT.